A single sample is the source of the 7 T cell receptor beta chains below, sequenced in a study of response to subunit inactivated influenza vaccine. Using its own MiXCR run on the RT-PCR reads, TCRdb lists one record per CDR3 protein. The data contain about 540,000 distinct CDR3 sequences, roughly a quarter of them singletons. This sample was shared with a second study, whose subject was T cells expressing NK-cell markers. In that study: Scientists made TCR beta cDNA using 5'RACE template switching with UMIs.

Sequenced material: CD4+ T cells sorted from PBMCs, taken 12 days after vaccination. These receptors were taken from a man over 45 who received an inactivated influenza vaccine.

This clonotype was detected only a few times. V gene TRBV3-1 combines with J gene TRBJ2-2; D is unresolved. Between the trimmed V and J ends, which lost 1 base and 4 bases, there was a span of 4 bases. Per the germline V gene, CDR1 is LGHDT and CDR2 is YNNKEL (reference sequence). The CDR3 is 13 residues long. DNA for the CDR3: TGTGCCAGCAGCCAAGTTTCCACCGGGGAGCTGTTTTTT. It specifies CASSQVSTGELFF.

This clonotype was picked up a small number of times. The chain carries TRBV30 and TRBJ1-1; D ambiguous. V was cut by 2 bases and J by 1 base, with 5 bases left in between. Germline lookup yields CDR1 GTSNPN and CDR2 SVGIG (reference sequence). There are 12 residues in the CDR3. The CDR3 region has the DNA TGTGCCTGGAGTAGGCAGAACACTGAAGCTTTCTTT. Its translation: CAWSRQNTEAFF.

This sequence joins TRBV7-6 and TRBJ2-7; D not certain. The ends were cut back, 1 base at V and 2 bases at J, with 9 bases in the middle. The CDR3 has 14 amino acids. Germline lookup yields CDR1 SGHVS and CDR2 FNYEAQ. CDR3 loop: CASSLGVPPYEQYF. As DNA, the CDR3 is TGTGCCAGCAGCTTAGGGGTACCACCCTACGAGCAGTACTTC.

In this sample, this clonotype turned up a few times. The genes are TRBV28 and TRBJ2-3, with 14 bases aligning to TRBD2. The CDR3 is 16 residues long. Germline V gene lookup returns CDR1 MDHEN and CDR2 SYDVKM. V lost 6 bases to trimming and J lost 6 bases; unmatched junction nucleotides: 8. This CDR3 is CASSRLAGGSRDTQYF. CDR3 DNA sequence: TGTGCCAGCAGCCGACTAGCGGGAGGGTCAAGGGATACGCAGTATTTT.

This clonotype was detected a few times. The J gene is TRBJ1-1, the V gene TRBV30; D is uncertain. V was clipped by 1 base and J by 0 bases, with 15 bases between them. In germline, CDR1 is GTSNPN, CDR2 SVGIG (reference sequence). The CDR3 sequence is 16 residues long. The CDR3 sequence: CAWSGGGNLMNTEAFF. In nucleotides, the CDR3 is TGTGCCTGGAGTGGCGGCGGGAACCTCATGAACACTGAAGCTTTCTTT.

The CDR3 DNA is TGTGCCAGCAGTTCCCCAGCGGGAGGGAAAATGTACGAGCAGTACTTC. This encodes CASSSPAGGKMYEQYF. The V gene is TRBV27, the J gene TRBJ2-7; TRBD2 agrees at 10 bases. CDR3 length equals 16 residues. Germline CDR1 reads MNHEY; CDR2 reads SMNVEV (reference sequence). Losses at the gene ends were 4 bases for V and 4 bases for J; bases not matched to a gene: 10.

This clonotype has only a few counts. The chain joins TRBV6-5 to TRBJ1-2, with unresolved D. The CDR3 consists of 13 residues. The V gene's germline CDR1 is MNHEY and CDR2 SVGAGI. V shed 1 base and J shed 4 bases, with 7 bases lying between them. The CDR3 nucleotides read TGTGCCAGCAGTTACTTTGGTGGCTATGGCTACACCTTC. Protein product: CASSYFGGYGYTF.